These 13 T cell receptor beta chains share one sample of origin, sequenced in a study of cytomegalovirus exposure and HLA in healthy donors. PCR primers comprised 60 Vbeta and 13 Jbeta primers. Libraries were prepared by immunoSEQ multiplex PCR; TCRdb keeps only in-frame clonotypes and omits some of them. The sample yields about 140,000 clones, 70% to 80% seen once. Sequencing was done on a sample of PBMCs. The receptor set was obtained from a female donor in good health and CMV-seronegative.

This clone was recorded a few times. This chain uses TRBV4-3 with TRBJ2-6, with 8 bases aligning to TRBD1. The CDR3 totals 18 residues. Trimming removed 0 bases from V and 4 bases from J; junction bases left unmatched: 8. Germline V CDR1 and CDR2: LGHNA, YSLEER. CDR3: CASSQEDRVLFGANVLTF. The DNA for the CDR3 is TGCGCCAGCAGCCAAGAGGACAGGGTACTTTTCGGGGCCAACGTCCTGACTTTC.

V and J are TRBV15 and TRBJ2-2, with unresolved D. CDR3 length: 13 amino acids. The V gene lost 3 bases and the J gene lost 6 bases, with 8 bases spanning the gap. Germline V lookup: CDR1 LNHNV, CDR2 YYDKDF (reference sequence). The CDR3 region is CATSSRLAGELFF. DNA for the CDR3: TGTGCCACCAGCAGCAGGCTGGCCGGGGAGCTGTTTTTT.

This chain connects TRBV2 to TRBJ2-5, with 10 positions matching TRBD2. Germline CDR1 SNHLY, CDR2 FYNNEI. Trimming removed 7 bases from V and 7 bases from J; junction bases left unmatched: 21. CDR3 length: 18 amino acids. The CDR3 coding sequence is TGTGCCAGCAACCCGCTTATAGCGGGAGGCACGGGAAGGGGGACCCAGTACTTC. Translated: CASNPLIAGGTGRGTQYF.

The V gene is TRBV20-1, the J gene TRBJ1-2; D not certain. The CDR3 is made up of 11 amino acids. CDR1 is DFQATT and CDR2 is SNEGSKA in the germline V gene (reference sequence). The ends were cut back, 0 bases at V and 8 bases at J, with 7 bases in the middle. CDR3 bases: TGCAGTGCTAGAGAATCGGGAGGCTACACCTTC. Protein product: CSARESGGYTF.

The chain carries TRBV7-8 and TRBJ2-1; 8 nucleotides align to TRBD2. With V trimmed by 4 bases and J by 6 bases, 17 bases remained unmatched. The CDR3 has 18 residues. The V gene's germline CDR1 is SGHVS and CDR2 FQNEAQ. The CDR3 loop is CASSSGLALSVSGNEQFF. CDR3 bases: TGTGCCAGCAGCTCAGGACTAGCACTTTCGGTGTCGGGCAATGAGCAGTTCTTC.

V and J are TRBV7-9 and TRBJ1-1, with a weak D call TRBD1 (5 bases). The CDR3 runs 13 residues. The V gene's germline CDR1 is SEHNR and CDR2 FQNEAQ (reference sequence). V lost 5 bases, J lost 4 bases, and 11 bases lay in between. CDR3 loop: CASSQSRATEAFF. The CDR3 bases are TGTGCCAGCAGCCAAAGCAGGGCCACTGAAGCTTTCTTT. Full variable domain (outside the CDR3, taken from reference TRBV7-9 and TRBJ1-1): DTGVSQNPRHKITKRGQNVTFRCDPISEHNRLYWYRQTLGQGPEFLTYFQNEAQLEKSRLLSDRFSAERPKGSFSTLEIQRTEQGDSAMYLCASSQSRATEAFFGQGTRLTVV.

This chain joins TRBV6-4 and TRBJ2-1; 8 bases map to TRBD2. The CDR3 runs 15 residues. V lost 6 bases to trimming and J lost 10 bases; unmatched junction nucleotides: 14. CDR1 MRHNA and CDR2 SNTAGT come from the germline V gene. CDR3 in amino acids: CASSLTSGLGSEQFF. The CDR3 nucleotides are TGTGCCAGCAGCCTAACTAGCGGACTGGGGTCGGAGCAGTTCTTC.

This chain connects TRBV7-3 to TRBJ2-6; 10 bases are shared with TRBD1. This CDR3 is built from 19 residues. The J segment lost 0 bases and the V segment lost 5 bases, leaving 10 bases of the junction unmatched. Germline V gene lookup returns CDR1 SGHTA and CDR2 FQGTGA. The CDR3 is CASSPVRDRGNSGANVLTF. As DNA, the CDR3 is TGTGCCAGCAGCCCTGTTCGGGACAGGGGCAACTCTGGGGCCAACGTCCTGACTTTC.

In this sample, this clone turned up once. The CDR3 protein is CSVRGTGGYEQYF. The CDR3 bases are TGCAGCGTTCGAGGGACAGGGGGCTACGAGCAGTACTTC. The chain joins TRBV29-1 to TRBJ2-7; 11 bases map to TRBD1. The J segment lost 3 bases and the V segment lost 5 bases, leaving 3 bases of the junction unmatched. Germline V gene sequence: CDR1 SQVTM, CDR2 ANQGSEA. The CDR3 loop spans 13 amino acids.

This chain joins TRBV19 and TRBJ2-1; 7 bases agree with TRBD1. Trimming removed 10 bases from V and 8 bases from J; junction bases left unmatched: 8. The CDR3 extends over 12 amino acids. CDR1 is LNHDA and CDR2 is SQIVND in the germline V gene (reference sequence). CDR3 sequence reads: CATADRTYEQFF. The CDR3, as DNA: TGTGCCACCGCGGACAGGACCTATGAGCAGTTCTTC.

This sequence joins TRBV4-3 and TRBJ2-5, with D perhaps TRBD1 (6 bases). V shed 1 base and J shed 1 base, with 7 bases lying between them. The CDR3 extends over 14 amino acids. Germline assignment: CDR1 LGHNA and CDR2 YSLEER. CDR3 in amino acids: CASSQGQAQETQYF. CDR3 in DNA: TGCGCCAGCAGCCAAGGACAGGCCCAAGAGACCCAGTACTTC.

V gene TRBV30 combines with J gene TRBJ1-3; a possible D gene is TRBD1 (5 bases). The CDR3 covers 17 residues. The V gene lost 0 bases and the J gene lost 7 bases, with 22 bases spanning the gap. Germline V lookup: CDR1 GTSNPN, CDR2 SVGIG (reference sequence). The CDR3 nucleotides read TGTGCCTGGAGTGTTAACTCGAGGACACCGGAGTCCAACACCATATATTTT. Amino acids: CAWSVNSRTPESNTIYF. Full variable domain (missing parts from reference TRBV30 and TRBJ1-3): SQTIHQWPATLVQPVGSPLSLECTVEGTSNPNLYWYRQAAGRGLQLLFYSVGIGQISSEVPQNLSASRPQDRQFILSSKKLLLSDSGFYLCAWSVNSRTPESNTIYFGEGSWLTVV.

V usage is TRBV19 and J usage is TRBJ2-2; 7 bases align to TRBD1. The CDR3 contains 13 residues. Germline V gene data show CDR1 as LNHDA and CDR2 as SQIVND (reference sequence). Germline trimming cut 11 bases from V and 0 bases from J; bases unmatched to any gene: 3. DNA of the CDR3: TGTGCCTTACAGGGGCCGAACACCGGGGAGCTGTTTTTT. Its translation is CALQGPNTGELFF.